The clone carrying this T cell receptor (beta chain) has only a few counts. The entry originates in a study of T-cell reconstitution after alpha-beta-depleted transplantation in children. With V trimmed by 2 bases and J by 2 bases, 2 bases remained unmatched. This CDR3 has 16 amino acids. CDR1 and CDR2 (germline): MNHEY, SVGAGI. Researchers prepared the TCRbeta library using unique molecular identifiers, the study reports. One entry per CDR3 protein results from TCRdb running MiXCR on the PCR reads. Here the sample spans around 450,000 distinct CDR3 sequences, 15% to 20% being singletons. This chain uses TRBV6-5 with TRBJ2-3; 12 nucleotides agree with TRBD2. The source of this sequence is a boy in the first two years of life who had a stem cell transplant for Wiskott-Aldrich syndrome, so the T cells may come from the graft donor. This material consisted of PBMCs, mostly from graft donor cells, taken 360 days after TCRalphabeta/CD19-depleted stem cell transplant. CDR3 nucleotides: TGTGCCAGCAGTTACGGACTAGCGGGGACCACAGATACGCAGTATTTT. Translated: CASSYGLAGTTDTQYF.